This T cell receptor beta chain emerged from a study of shared clonotypes between healthy human individuals. General study results and limits: Clonotype sharing among donors, it was expected, would be affected by sequencing depth.

About 30,000 T cell genomes, or roughly 200 ng DNA, went into the sorted-subset replicate PCRs. Generated by immunoSEQ multiplex PCR, the TCRdb table keeps only in-frame clones and is missing some. This sample has 2 million to 2.5 million clones, with 92% found just once. Trimming removed 2 bases from V and 3 bases from J; junction bases left unmatched: 4. Germline V gene data show CDR1 as MDHEN and CDR2 as SYDVKM. The length of the CDR3 is 14 residues. Note on this clone: Antigen specificity is unknown.

Investigators divided CD4+ cells into CD45RA+ naive and CD45RA-negative memory subsets. The chain couples TRBV28 to TRBJ2-7, with TRBD1 matching over 7 bases. Sequenced material: naive CD4+ T cells from PBMCs. Subset given: CD45RA+ positively selected. This sequence originates from a man younger than 35 in good health. Some clones in this sample may be carry-over from other donors' samples. In DNA form, the CDR3 reads TGTGCCAGCAGTTTACAAGCAGGGGGCTACGAGCAGTACTTC. This codes for CASSLQAGGYEQYF.